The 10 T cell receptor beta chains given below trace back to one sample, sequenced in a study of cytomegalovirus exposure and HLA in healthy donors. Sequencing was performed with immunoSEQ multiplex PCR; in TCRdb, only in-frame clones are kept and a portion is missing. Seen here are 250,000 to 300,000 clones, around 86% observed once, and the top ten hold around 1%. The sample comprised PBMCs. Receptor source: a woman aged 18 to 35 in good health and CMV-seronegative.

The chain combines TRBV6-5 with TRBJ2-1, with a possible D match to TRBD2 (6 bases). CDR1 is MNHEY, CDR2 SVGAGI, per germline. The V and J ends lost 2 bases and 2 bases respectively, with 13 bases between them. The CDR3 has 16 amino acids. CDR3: CASSYTGTSPYNEQFF. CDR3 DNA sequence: TGTGCCAGCAGTTACACTGGAACTAGCCCCTACAATGAGCAGTTCTTC.

The CDR3 sequence is CASSRTGDYYEQYF. CDR3 DNA sequence: TGTGCCAGCAGCCGGACAGGGGACTACTACGAGCAGTACTTC. This chain uses TRBV14 with TRBJ2-7; 9 positions match TRBD1. The CDR3 totals 14 residues. After removal of 4 bases from V and 3 bases from J, the junction contained 4 bases not matched to a gene. Looked up from germline, CDR1 is SGHDN and CDR2 is FVKESK.

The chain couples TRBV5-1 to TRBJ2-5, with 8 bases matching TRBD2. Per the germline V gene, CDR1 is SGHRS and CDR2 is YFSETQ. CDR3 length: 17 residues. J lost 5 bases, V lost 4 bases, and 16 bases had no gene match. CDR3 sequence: CASSQGLGSRVEETQYF. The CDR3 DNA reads TGCGCCAGCAGCCAGGGACTAGGGTCCCGAGTCGAGGAGACCCAGTACTTC. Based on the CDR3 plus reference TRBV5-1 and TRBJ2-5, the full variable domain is KAGVTQTPRYLIKTRGQQVTLSCSPISGHRSVSWYQQTPGQGLQFLFEYFSETQRNKGNFPGRFSGRQFSNSRSEMNVSTLELGDSALYLCASSQGLGSRVEETQYFGPGTRLLVL.

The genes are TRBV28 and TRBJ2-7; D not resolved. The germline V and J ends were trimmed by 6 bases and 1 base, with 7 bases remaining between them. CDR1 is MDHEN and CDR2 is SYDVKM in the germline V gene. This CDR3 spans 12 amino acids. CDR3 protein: CASRSRSYEQYF. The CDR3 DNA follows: TGTGCCAGCAGGAGTCGGTCCTACGAGCAGTACTTC.

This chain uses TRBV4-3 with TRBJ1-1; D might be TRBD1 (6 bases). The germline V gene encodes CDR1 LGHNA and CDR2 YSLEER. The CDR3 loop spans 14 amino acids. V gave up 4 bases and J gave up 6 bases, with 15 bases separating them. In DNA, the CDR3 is TGCGCCAGCAGCCCAGGGGCTGGAAGTGCTGAAGCTTTCTTT. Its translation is CASSPGAGSAEAFF.

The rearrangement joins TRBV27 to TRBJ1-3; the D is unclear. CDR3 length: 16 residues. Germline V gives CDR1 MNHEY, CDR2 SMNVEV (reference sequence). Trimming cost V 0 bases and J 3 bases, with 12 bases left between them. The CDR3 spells CASSLSRPSGGNTIYF. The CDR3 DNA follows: TGTGCCAGCAGTTTATCAAGACCGTCAGGTGGAAACACCATATATTTT.

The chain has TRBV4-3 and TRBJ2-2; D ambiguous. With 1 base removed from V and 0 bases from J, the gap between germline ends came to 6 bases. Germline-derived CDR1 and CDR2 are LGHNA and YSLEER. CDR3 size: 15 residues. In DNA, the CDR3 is TGCGCCAGCAGCCAAGGACTTACGAACACCGGGGAGCTGTTTTTT. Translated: CASSQGLTNTGELFF.

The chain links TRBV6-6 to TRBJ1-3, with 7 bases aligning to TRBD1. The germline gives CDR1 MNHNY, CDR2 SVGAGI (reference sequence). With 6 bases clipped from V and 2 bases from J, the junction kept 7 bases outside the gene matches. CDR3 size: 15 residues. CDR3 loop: CASSHTGEPGNTIYF. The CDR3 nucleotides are TGTGCCAGCAGCCATACAGGGGAACCTGGAAACACCATATATTTT.

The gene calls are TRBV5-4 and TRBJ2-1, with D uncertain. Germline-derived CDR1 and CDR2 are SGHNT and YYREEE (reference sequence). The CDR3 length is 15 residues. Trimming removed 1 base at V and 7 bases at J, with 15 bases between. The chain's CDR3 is CASSLLSTVFNEQFF. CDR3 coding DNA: TGTGCCAGCAGCTTGCTATCGACTGTGTTTAATGAGCAGTTCTTC.

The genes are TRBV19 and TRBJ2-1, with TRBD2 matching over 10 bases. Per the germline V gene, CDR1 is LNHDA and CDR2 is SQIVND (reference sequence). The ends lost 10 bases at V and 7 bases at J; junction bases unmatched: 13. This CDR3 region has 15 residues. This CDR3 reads CATNERLAGANEQFF. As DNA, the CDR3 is TGTGCCACCAACGAAAGACTAGCGGGTGCTAATGAGCAGTTCTTC.